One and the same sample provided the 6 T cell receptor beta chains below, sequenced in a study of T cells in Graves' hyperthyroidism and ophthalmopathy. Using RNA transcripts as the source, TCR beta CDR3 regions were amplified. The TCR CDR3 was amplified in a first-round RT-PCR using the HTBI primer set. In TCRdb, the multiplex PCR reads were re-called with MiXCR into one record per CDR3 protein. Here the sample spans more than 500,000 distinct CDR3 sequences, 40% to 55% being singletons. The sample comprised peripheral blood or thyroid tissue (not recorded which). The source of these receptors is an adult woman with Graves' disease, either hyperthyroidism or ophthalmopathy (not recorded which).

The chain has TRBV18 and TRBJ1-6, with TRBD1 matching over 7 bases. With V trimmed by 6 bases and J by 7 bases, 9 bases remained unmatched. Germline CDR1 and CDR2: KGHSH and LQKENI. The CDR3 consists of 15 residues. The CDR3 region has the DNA TGTGCCAGCTCGGGTCTACAGGGGAAGAATTCACCCCTCCACTTT. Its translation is CASSGLQGKNSPLHF.

Written as DNA, the CDR3 is TGTGCCATCACCCACTCGACAGGGGGCTTTATCGGGCCGGATCAGCCCCAGCATTTT. Its translation: CAITHSTGGFIGPDQPQHF. The chain recombines TRBV24-1 with TRBJ1-5, with 10 positions matching TRBD1. The germline gives CDR1 KGHDR, CDR2 SFDVKD. The CDR3 contains 19 residues. The V segment lost 11 bases and the J segment 5 bases; nucleotides outside the gene matches: 23.

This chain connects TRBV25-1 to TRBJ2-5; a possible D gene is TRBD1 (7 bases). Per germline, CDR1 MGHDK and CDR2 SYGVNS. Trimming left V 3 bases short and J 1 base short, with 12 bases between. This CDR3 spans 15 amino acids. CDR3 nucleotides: TGTGCCAGCAGTGAGTACAGGGGAGGCCAAGAGACCCAGTACTTC. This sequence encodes CASSEYRGGQETQYF.

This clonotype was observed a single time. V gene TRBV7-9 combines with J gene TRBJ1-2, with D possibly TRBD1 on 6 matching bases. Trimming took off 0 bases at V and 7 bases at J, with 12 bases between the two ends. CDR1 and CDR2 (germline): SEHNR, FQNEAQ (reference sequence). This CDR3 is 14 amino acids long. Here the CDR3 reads CASSLARGQFGYTF. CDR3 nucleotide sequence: TGTGCCAGCAGCTTAGCGCGGGGGCAGTTTGGCTACACCTTC.

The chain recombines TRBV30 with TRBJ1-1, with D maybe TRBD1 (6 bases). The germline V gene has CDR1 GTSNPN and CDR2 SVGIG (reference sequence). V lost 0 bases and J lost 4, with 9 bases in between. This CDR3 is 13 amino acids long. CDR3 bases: TGTGCCTGGAGTGTACAGGGTTTCACTGAAGCTTTCTTT. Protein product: CAWSVQGFTEAFF.

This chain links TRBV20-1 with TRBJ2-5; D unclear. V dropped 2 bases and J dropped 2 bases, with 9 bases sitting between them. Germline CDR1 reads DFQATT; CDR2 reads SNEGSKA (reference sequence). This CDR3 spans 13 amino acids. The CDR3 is CSARSEKQETQYF. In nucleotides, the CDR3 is TGCAGTGCTAGATCTGAGAAACAAGAGACCCAGTACTTC.